The next 12 T cell receptor beta chains were all read from a single sample in a study of B cell selection in AIRE deficiency. The regulatory T cell sort gate was CD4+CD25hiCD127low/negative. Sequenced by immunoSEQ multiplex PCR; TCRdb stores in-frame clones only, minus some. This sample carries 13,000 to 15,000 clones, about 93% of them seen once, and the ten largest clones take approximately 1%. The sequenced material came from Tregs sorted from PBMCs. The receptors stem from a human donor with AIRE deficiency.

In this sample, this clone turned up once. The V call is TRBV5-1, the J call TRBJ2-2; D is undetermined. The germline V gene has CDR1 SGHRS and CDR2 YFSETQ. Trimming shortened V by 3 bases and J by 5 bases, and 8 bases separated the two germline ends. The CDR3 is 13 amino acids. CDR3 nucleotides: TGCGCCAGCAGCTCAAGTTGGACCGGGGAGCTGTTTTTT. This codes for CASSSSWTGELFF.

The CDR3 protein is CASRSRGGYGYTF. CDR3 coding DNA: TGTGCCAGCAGAAGCAGGGGCGGCTATGGCTACACCTTC. The V call is TRBV27, the J call TRBJ1-2; D might be TRBD1 (6 bases). V was clipped by 6 bases and J by 4 bases, with 12 bases between them. This CDR3 has 13 residues. Germline lookup yields CDR1 MNHEY and CDR2 SMNVEV (reference sequence).

This clone was recorded only once. The chain employs TRBV4-3 and TRBJ2-1; TRBD2 might be the D (5 bases). This CDR3 contains 15 residues. Germline loops: CDR1 LGHNA, CDR2 YSLEER. V lost 6 bases and J 5 bases, leaving 17 bases between the germline ends. The CDR3 loop reads CASSFDYSNNNEQFF. CDR3 DNA: TGCGCCAGCAGTTTCGACTACTCCAATAACAATGAGCAGTTCTTC.

This chain joins TRBV2 and TRBJ1-1; no reliable D call. Trimming took off 4 bases at V and 0 bases at J, with 12 bases between the two ends. The CDR3 is 15 residues long. CDR1 and CDR2 from the germline V gene are SNHLY and FYNNEI. CDR3 amino acids: CASSAMRVLNTEAFF. The CDR3 DNA reads TGTGCCAGCAGTGCAATGCGGGTCCTGAACACTGAAGCTTTCTTT.

The chain combines TRBV6-6 with TRBJ1-1; maybe TRBD1 (6 bases). Germline V gives CDR1 MNHNY, CDR2 SVGAGI (reference sequence). V lost 4 bases and J 2 bases, leaving 8 bases between the germline ends. The CDR3 runs to 13 residues. In DNA, the CDR3 is TGTGCCAGCAGTTTACAGGGAAACACTGAAGCTTTCTTT. It translates to CASSLQGNTEAFF.

This clone was seen more than once but under ten times. V and J are TRBV4-1 and TRBJ2-1, with a tentative D call TRBD1 (5 bases). V dropped 0 bases and J dropped 12 bases, with 9 bases sitting between them. This CDR3 has 12 amino acids. Looked up from germline, CDR1 is MGHRA and CDR2 is YSYEKL. CDR3 DNA sequence: TGCGCCAGCAGCCAAGATCATAGGGGGCAGTTCTTC. Translation gives CASSQDHRGQFF.

V is TRBV27 and J is TRBJ2-3, with 15 bases fitting TRBD2. Germline V CDR1 and CDR2: MNHEY, SMNVEV (reference sequence). The CDR3 contains 16 residues. Trimming took 5 bases from V and 3 from J; bases not matched to a gene: 3. Here the CDR3 DNA reads TGTGCCAGCAGTCCAGGACTAGCGGGAGGGACAGATACGCAGTATTTT. It codes for CASSPGLAGGTDTQYF.

The rearrangement links TRBV21-1 to TRBJ1-1; the DNA was not compared with TRBD1, the D call given in the table. TRBV21-1 is classified as a pseudogene. This CDR3 spans 17 amino acids. The CDR3 DNA reads TGTGCCAGCAGCGGAAGACAGGACGGACCTTTGAACACTGAAGCTTTCTTT. Residues: CASSGRQDGPLNTEAFF.

V and J are TRBV7-8 and TRBJ2-7, with 8 bases matching TRBD2. The V gene's germline CDR1 is SGHVS and CDR2 FQNEAQ. The CDR3 spans 14 residues. V gave up 5 bases and J gave up 6 bases; unmatched junction bases: 9. Written as DNA, the CDR3 is TGTGCCAGCAGCCCACTCGGGACTAGAGGCGAGCAGTACTTC. Protein sequence: CASSPLGTRGEQYF.

CDR3 loop: CASSLLNTGELFF. Here the CDR3 DNA reads TGTGCCAGCAGCTTACTGAACACCGGGGAGCTGTTTTTT. This chain uses TRBV7-8 with TRBJ2-2; D remains ambiguous. The CDR3 loop spans 13 amino acids. V lost 2 bases and J lost 1, with 2 bases in between. Germline CDR1 is SGHVS and CDR2 is FQNEAQ.

This chain uses TRBV11-1 with TRBJ2-1; 10 bases are shared with TRBD2. The junction had 0 bases not matched to a gene; V was cut back by 1 base and J by 3 bases. Germline V gene data show CDR1 as SGHAT and CDR2 as FQDESV (reference sequence). This CDR3 region has 15 residues. CDR3 in amino acids: CASSLGTSGYNEQFF. As DNA, the CDR3 is TGTGCCAGCAGCTTAGGGACTAGCGGCTACAATGAGCAGTTCTTC.

This chain connects TRBV9 to TRBJ2-4; 14 nucleotides agree with TRBD2. The CDR3 consists of 18 residues. Trimming cost V 0 bases and J 7 bases; bases outside gene matches: 9. From germline, CDR1 is SGDLS and CDR2 YYNGEE. This CDR3 is CASSVALGLAGGWNIQYF. The CDR3 DNA reads TGTGCCAGCAGCGTAGCTTTAGGACTAGCGGGAGGTTGGAACATTCAGTACTTC.